This TCR beta chain was captured by sequencing in a study of blood T cells in healthy people across ages. V was trimmed by 5 bases and J by 9 bases, leaving 17 bases between them. Germline lookup yields CDR1 SGHTA and CDR2 FQGNSA. This CDR3 has 14 amino acids. A second PCR of 7 to 11 cycles used a sample-barcoded 5' primer and a J-beta primer mix. One entry per CDR3 protein results from TCRdb running MiXCR on the 5' RACE reads. The sample lists 1.8 million or so distinct CDR3 sequences, approximately 40% seen once, with more than 20% in the top ten. Material for sequencing was blood. The chain links TRBV7-2 to TRBJ2-1, with D tentatively TRBD1 or TRBD2 (5 bases each). This clonotype was sampled from a human donor in good health. CDR3 sequence reads: CASSISRDAGEQFF. DNA of the CDR3: TGTGCCAGCAGCATCTCCCGGGACGCGGGTGAGCAGTTCTTC.